The 11 T cell receptor beta chains below all came from one sample that was sequenced in a study of Graves' ophthalmopathy and Graves' hyperthyroidism. Transcripts of RNA were the source for amplifying TCR beta CDR3 regions. Scientists carried out first-round RT-PCR using HTBI primers and then a second-round multiplex PCR. TCRdb analysed the multiplex PCR reads with MiXCR anew, one entry per CDR3 protein. This table holds about 390,000 distinct CDR3 sequences, approximately 18% found once. Sequences were obtained from peripheral blood. These receptors were obtained from an adult woman with stable Graves' hyperthyroidism.

In its sample, this clonotype was seen a few times. The rearrangement uses TRBV4-1 and TRBJ1-5; TRBD1 aligns across 11 bases. The ends lost 2 bases at V and 6 bases at J; junction bases unmatched: 3. Germline-derived CDR1 and CDR2 are MGHRA and YSYEKL. The CDR3 totals 15 residues. This CDR3 reads CASSQPGQGAQPQHF. The CDR3 DNA follows: TGCGCCAGCAGCCAACCTGGACAGGGGGCTCAGCCCCAGCATTTT.

V usage is TRBV28 and J usage is TRBJ1-1; possible D gene TRBD1, 6 bases. Germline loops: CDR1 MDHEN, CDR2 SYDVKM. Trimming pared 7 bases from V and 9 bases from J, leaving 12 bases between. The CDR3 has 11 residues. DNA of the CDR3: TGTGCCAGCACCCAGGGGCGGAAAGCTTTCTTT. Its translation is CASTQGRKAFF.

This clonotype appeared many times. This rearrangement joins TRBV28 to TRBJ2-7, with 8 positions matching TRBD2. The germline gives CDR1 MDHEN, CDR2 SYDVKM. Trimming cost V 6 bases and J 6 bases; bases outside gene matches: 16. This CDR3 contains 16 residues. CDR3 sequence reads: CASSPRLGLAGLEQYF. CDR3 DNA: TGTGCCAGCAGCCCCCGGCTAGGACTAGCTGGGCTCGAGCAGTACTTC.

This clonotype was detected ten times or more. The rearrangement links TRBV7-2 to TRBJ1-5; 7 bases match TRBD1. Germline V gene data show CDR1 as SGHTA and CDR2 as FQGNSA. The CDR3 totals 16 residues. V lost 3 bases and J lost 1; bases outside the gene matches: 6. The CDR3 here is CASSFTGAFSNQPQHF. CDR3 bases: TGTGCCAGCAGCTTTACAGGGGCTTTCAGCAATCAGCCCCAGCATTTT.

The CDR3 DNA is TGTGCCAGTAGTATTGTCTACGAGCAGTACTTC. As protein: CASSIVYEQYF. This chain joins TRBV19 and TRBJ2-7; D not certain. CDR3 size: 11 residues. CDR1 and CDR2 from the germline V gene are LNHDA and SQIVND (reference sequence). Trimming pared 3 bases from V and 3 bases from J, leaving 3 bases between.

J is TRBJ1-1 and V is TRBV6-5; no clear D gene. CDR1 is MNHEY and CDR2 is SVGAGI in the germline V gene. V lost 2 bases to trimming and J lost 0 bases, with 10 bases between them. There are 15 residues in the CDR3. The CDR3 loop is CASSYGGSMNTEAFF. Here the CDR3 DNA reads TGTGCCAGCAGTTACGGCGGAAGCATGAACACTGAAGCTTTCTTT.

This clonotype was counted a single time. Possible read error: a much larger clone is one base away. This sequence joins TRBV5-5 and TRBJ2-2; D is possibly TRBD2 (5 bases). The CDR3 has 15 residues. Germline V CDR1 and CDR2: SGHKS, YYEKEE (reference sequence). CDR3 loop: CASSFWAENTGEMFF. CDR3 nucleotide sequence: TGTGCCAGCAGCTTTTGGGCAGAAAACACCGGGGAGATGTTTTTT.

This clonotype occurred many times. The V gene is TRBV5-1, the J gene TRBJ2-7; a weak D match, TRBD1 (6 bases). The CDR3 spans 17 residues. Germline V gene lookup returns CDR1 SGHRS and CDR2 YFSETQ. Between the trimmed V and J ends, which lost 0 bases and 2 bases, there was a span of 18 bases. CDR3 region: CASSLESFGQLTYEQYF. The CDR3 bases are TGCGCCAGCAGCTTGGAAAGTTTTGGACAGTTAACCTACGAGCAGTACTTC.

The J gene is TRBJ1-3, the V gene TRBV7-8; 9 positions agree with TRBD1. V gave up 5 bases and J gave up 4 bases; unmatched junction bases: 6. Germline CDR1 SGHVS, CDR2 FQNEAQ. This CDR3 comprises 15 residues. In DNA, the CDR3 is TGTGCCAGCAGCGTAAGGACAGGGGTCGGAAACACCATATATTTT. Its protein product is CASSVRTGVGNTIYF.

This clonotype was seen ten or more times. The J gene is TRBJ1-5, the V gene TRBV5-1; 9 nucleotides align to TRBD1. This CDR3 has 15 residues. Germline CDR1 is SGHRS and CDR2 is YFSETQ. Trimming removed 3 bases from V and 3 bases from J; junction bases left unmatched: 4. The CDR3 loop reads CASSWGQGANQPQHF. The CDR3 DNA follows: TGCGCCAGCAGCTGGGGACAGGGCGCCAATCAGCCCCAGCATTTT.

This clonotype was counted at least ten times. The chain joins TRBV6-1 to TRBJ2-7, with 8 bases fitting TRBD1. Germline-derived CDR1 and CDR2 are MNHNS and SASEGT. J lost 4 bases, V lost 6 bases, and 8 bases had no gene match. This CDR3 comprises 14 residues. The CDR3 DNA reads TGTGCCAGCAGAGTCGCAGGGGGCAAGTACGAGCAGTACTTC. Its translation: CASRVAGGKYEQYF.